This is a list of T cell receptor beta chains from one sample in a study of blood T cell repertoires in COVID-19. The repertoire was sequenced with immunoSEQ multiplex PCR; TCRdb's copy has only in-frame clones and lacks some. The sample records around 130,000 clones, 80% to 90% being singletons. Material for sequencing was peripheral blood. Every receptor here comes from a man in his 70s with active or convalescent COVID-19. Each CDR3 is given with its conserved first and last residue. D genes are given only for firm matches. Clone size is given for some rows only: seen once, a few or many times, or a class if the clone is expanded.

d_call j_call v_call clone_size cdr3_nt cdr3_aa
NA TRBJ1-1 TRBV6-1 NA TGTGCCAGCAGTGAGACGCCAGGGAATGTAGCTTTCTTT CASSETPGNVAFF
TRBD1 TRBJ1-2 TRBV19 NA TGTGCCAGTAGTTTAATGGACAGGGGAGGCTATGGCTACACCTTC CASSLMDRGGYGYTF
TRBD2 TRBJ2-1 TRBV7-9 NA TGTGCCAGCAGCTTAGAGGTAGCGGGAGGCTCCTACAATGAGCAGTTCTTC CASSLEVAGGSYNEQFF
NA TRBJ1-1 TRBV7-9 NA TGTGCCAGCAGCTTTCTTGGGGGCCAGACTGAAGCTTTCTTT CASSFLGGQTEAFF
NA TRBJ2-7 TRBV6-5 NA TGTGCCAGCAGTTACGGAACCGAGTTCGGGATCTACGAGCAGTACTTC CASSYGTEFGIYEQYF
NA TRBJ2-7 TRBV6-6 NA TGTGCCAGCAGTTACGGCCCCATCTACGAGCAGTACTTC CASSYGPIYEQYF
NA TRBJ1-6 TRBV5-5 NA TGTGCCAGCAGCCCGAGACACCAAGATAATTCACCCCTCCACTTT CASSPRHQDNSPLHF
TRBD1 TRBJ2-1 TRBV28 NA TGTGCCAGCAGTTTTTACAGGGGGCACAATGAGCAGTTCTTC CASSFYRGHNEQFF
NA TRBJ2-2 TRBV18 NA TGTGCCAGCTCGGACAGTCCTGGCGGGGAGCTGTTTTTT CASSDSPGGELFF
NA TRBJ2-4 TRBV21-1 few TGTGCCAGCAGATCAGGGGCACTCTTAGCCAAAAACATTCAGTACTTC CASRSGALLAKNIQYF
TRBD2 TRBJ2-5 TRBV5-1 NA TGCGCCAGCAGCCCAGGGACAGATAGTCGGGGTAGCGGGAGTGGGACCCAGTACTTC CASSPGTDSRGSGSGTQYF
TRBD1 TRBJ1-4 TRBV19 NA TGTGCCAGTAGTATGGGGACAGGAAATTTTTCAACTAATGAAAAACTGTTTTTT CASSMGTGNFSTNEKLFF
TRBD1 TRBJ1-2 TRBV28 NA TGTGCCAGCAGTACGGGACAGGGGGCTTCCTATGGCTACACCTTC CASSTGQGASYGYTF
TRBD2 TRBJ2-3 TRBV7-2 NA TGTGCCAGCAGGCTAGCGGGAGTCATTAGCACAGATACGCAGTATTTT CASRLAGVISTDTQYF
TRBD2 TRBJ2-2 TRBV5-5 NA TGTGCCAGCAGCCTTAGCGGGAGCGGCCAGGGGACCGGGGAGCTGTTTTTT CASSLSGSGQGTGELFF
TRBD2 TRBJ2-2 TRBV5-1 NA TGCGCCAGCAGCTTAAGGACTAGCGGGAACACCGGGGAGCTGTTTTTT CASSLRTSGNTGELFF
NA TRBJ1-2 TRBV10-3 few TGTGCCATCAGTGAGTCCGGCAGAGGAGGCTATGGCTACACCTTC CAISESGRGGYGYTF
NA TRBJ1-1 TRBV5-1 NA TGCGCCAGCAGCGGAGGGACCTACACTGAAGCTTTCTTT CASSGGTYTEAFF
TRBD1 TRBJ1-1 TRBV29-1 NA TGCAGCGTCCTTCCGGACAGGGAGAACACTGAAGCTTTCTTT CSVLPDRENTEAFF
TRBD1 TRBJ1-2 TRBV5-1 once TGCGCCAGCAGCCCCGGACAGGGGGCTGATGGCTACACCTTC CASSPGQGADGYTF
NA TRBJ2-1 TRBV6-4 NA TGTGCCAGCAGTGAATCTTCTACTAATGAGCAGTTCTTC CASSESSTNEQFF
NA TRBJ2-1 TRBV5-1 once TGCGCCAGCAGCTTGGACGCGGAAATCGGGTTCTTC CASSLDAEIGFF
TRBD2 TRBJ2-7 TRBV7-2 NA TGTGCCAGCAGCCCGCGGGGGGGGTGGTTGGAGCAGTACTTC CASSPRGGWLEQYF
NA TRBJ2-7 TRBV2 NA TGTGCCAGCAGTGAGGTCGGCTCCTACGAGCAGTACTTC CASSEVGSYEQYF
NA TRBJ1-3 TRBV29-1 NA TGCAGCGTACGGGAATCTGGAAACACCATATATTTT CSVRESGNTIYF
NA TRBJ2-2 TRBV3-1/TRBV3-2 NA TGTGCCAGCAGCCAAGATATAACTCACGGGGAGCTGTTTTTT CASSQDITHGELFF
TRBD2 TRBJ2-3 TRBV19 NA TGTGCCAGTAGCCGGACTAGCGGGAGCACAGATACGCAGTATTTT CASSRTSGSTDTQYF
TRBD1 TRBJ2-3 TRBV19 few TGTGCCAGTAGTATAGGAGGGACAGGGTTTGATACGCAGTATTTT CASSIGGTGFDTQYF
NA TRBJ2-1 TRBV19 NA TGTGCCAGTAGTATCCAGAGAGGACTCCAACCGAGCTCCTACAATGAGCAGTTCTTC CASSIQRGLQPSSYNEQFF
NA TRBJ1-5 TRBV6-5 NA TGTGCCAGCAGTTCTGGGAGTTCCATCAATCAGCCCCAGCATTTT CASSSGSSINQPQHF
TRBD1 TRBJ1-1 TRBV28 NA TGTGCCAGTCGAACAGGGGGCACTGAAGCTTTCTTT CASRTGGTEAFF
TRBD1 TRBJ2-7 TRBV24-1 NA TGTGCCACCAGTGATCCGGGACAGTCCTACGAGCAGTACTTC CATSDPGQSYEQYF
NA TRBJ1-2 TRBV14 NA TGTGCCAGCAGCCAAAGGACACCCGCGGATGGCTACACCTTC CASSQRTPADGYTF
TRBD2 TRBJ2-2 TRBV19 NA TGTGCCAGTAGATGGGGGACTAGCGGAACTACCGGGGAGCTGTTTTTT CASRWGTSGTTGELFF
NA TRBJ2-5 TRBV5-6 NA TGTGCCAGCAGCTTTAGTGAGACCCAGTACTTC CASSFSETQYF
NA TRBJ1-5 TRBV27 NA TGTGCCAGCAGTAGTCTGGCCGATCAGCCCCAGCATTTT CASSSLADQPQHF
NA TRBJ2-7 TRBV30 NA TGTGCCTCTACCCCTTCGCGGAACTCCTACGAGCAGTACTTC CASTPSRNSYEQYF
TRBD2 TRBJ2-1 TRBV5-4 NA TGTGCCAGCAGCGCCGGGACTAGCGGTACCAATGAGCAGTTCTTC CASSAGTSGTNEQFF